The present T cell receptor (beta chain) was sequenced within a study of shared clonotypes between healthy human individuals. General study findings and limits: Larger estimated richness was generally recorded for naive subsets relative to memory subsets. Tissue TCR repertoires likely differ from these blood-only repertoires.

CDR1 MNHEY and CDR2 SVGAGI come from the germline V gene. There are 14 residues in the CDR3. V was pared by 5 bases and J by 7 bases, with 8 bases of the junction left unmatched. Note on this clone: The antigen remains undetermined.

It was at deep level that the assay was run. Using immunoSEQ multiplex PCR, the repertoire was profiled, and TCRdb retains in-frame clones only, with some absent. The sample records 1,100,000 or so clones, about 84% being singletons. The sample consisted of memory CD4+ T cells from PBMCs. The subset denotes: CD45RA-negative fraction. The sequence derives from a man between 18 and 35 years old in good health. Some clones in this sample may be carry-over from other donors' samples. V usage is TRBV6-5 and J usage is TRBJ2-1; 7 bases agree with TRBD1. Here the CDR3 DNA reads TGTGCCAGCAGTCCCCACAGGGGAAGGAATGAGCAGTTCTTC. Residues: CASSPHRGRNEQFF.